This T cell receptor beta chain is drawn from a study of neoadjuvant anti-PD-1 for oral cavity cancer. This clone was observed a handful of times. Its target is unknown. Generated by immunoSEQ multiplex PCR, the TCRdb table keeps only in-frame clones and is missing some. The sample shows around 37,000 clones, 35% to 45% of them seen only once. Specified time point: after neoadjuvant nivolumab, at surgical resection. Findings of the study overall: Treg/Th17 ratio rose with pretreatment blood and fell with post-treatment tumor TCRbeta clonality.

Per the germline V gene, CDR1 is SGHRS and CDR2 is YFSETQ. This CDR3 is 13 amino acids long. Trimming stripped 4 bases from V and 10 bases from J, with 12 bases between. Source: tumor tissue, taken after nivolumab (anti-PD-1) treatment. The receptor's source is a person aged 40 to 85 with oral cavity squamous cell carcinoma. This chain connects TRBV5-1 to TRBJ1-6; a weak D match, TRBD1 (5 bases). In nucleotides, the CDR3 is TGCGCCAGCAGCGTCCGGGACGAATCACCCCTCCACTTT. As protein: CASSVRDESPLHF.